These 18 T cell receptor beta chains came from one sample sequenced in a study of cytomegalovirus exposure and HLA in healthy donors. With 60 Vbeta and 13 Jbeta primers, the PCR was carried out. Assay: immunoSEQ multiplex PCR; the TCRdb copy retains only in-frame clones and omits some. The table shows about 190,000 clones, with 80% to 85% occurring only once. Material: PBMCs. The receptors stem from a woman aged 18-29 years in good health and CMV-seropositive.

The DNA for the CDR3 is TGTGCCAGTAAATCCAGCGTCCCTGTCAGAGGCTACACCTTC. It is translated as CASKSSVPVRGYTF. The chain links TRBV19 to TRBJ1-2, with D unresolved. There are 14 residues in the CDR3. Germline-derived CDR1 and CDR2 are LNHDA and SQIVND (reference sequence). V lost 7 bases and J 8 bases, leaving 20 bases between the germline ends.

The chain links TRBV11-2 to TRBJ2-3, with TRBD2 matching 7 bases. Germline-derived CDR1 and CDR2 are SGHAT and FQNNGV. V shed 8 bases and J 2 bases; nucleotides not matched to a gene: 10. This CDR3 is 15 amino acids long. The CDR3 loop is CASLLGGGSTDTQYF. The CDR3 DNA reads TGTGCCAGCCTTTTGGGGGGGGGTTCCACAGATACGCAGTATTTT.

The chain joins TRBV11-3 to TRBJ1-4; 7 bases are shared with TRBD1. V trimming: 6 bases; J trimming: 2 bases; junction bases outside the gene matches: 0. This CDR3 is 13 amino acids long. Looked up from germline, CDR1 is SGHNT and CDR2 is YENEEA. CDR3 in DNA: TGTGCCAGCAGACAGGGGACTAATGAAAAACTGTTTTTT. Residues: CASRQGTNEKLFF.

The V gene is TRBV4-1, the J gene TRBJ2-2, with unresolved D. The CDR3 has 13 amino acids. The V end was cut by 1 base, the J end by 4 bases, with 4 bases between. Germline V CDR1 and CDR2: MGHRA, YSYEKL. The CDR3 region is CASSQVITGELFF. The CDR3 nucleotides read TGCGCCAGCAGCCAAGTAATCACCGGGGAGCTGTTTTTT.

The chain recombines TRBV6-5 with TRBJ2-7; D uncertain. CDR3 length: 12 amino acids. CDR1 MNHEY and CDR2 SVGAGI come from the germline V gene. The ends were cut back, 8 bases at V and 1 base at J, with 9 bases in the middle. The CDR3 spells CASLDKSYEQYV. CDR3 nucleotide sequence: TGTGCCAGCCTCGACAAATCCTACGAGCAGTACGTC.

The chain is built from TRBV7-6 and TRBJ2-7, with D possibly TRBD1 on 5 matching bases. The germline V gene encodes CDR1 SGHVS and CDR2 FNYEAQ. V was pared by 5 bases and J by 3 bases, with 14 bases between. The CDR3 runs 14 residues. The CDR3 nucleotides are TGTGCCAGCAGCGCCGTAAGGGGATTCTACGAGCAGTACTTC. It encodes CASSAVRGFYEQYF.

This chain uses TRBV6-5 with TRBJ1-2, with TRBD1 matching over 8 bases. V trimming: 8 bases; J trimming: 8 bases; junction bases outside the gene matches: 10. The CDR3 consists of 13 residues. CDR1 and CDR2 (germline): MNHEY, SVGAGI. CDR3 nucleotides: TGTGCCAGCCATCTCCAGGGGGCAGGGGGCTACACCTTC. Residues: CASHLQGAGGYTF.

This clone was picked up one time. The gene calls are TRBV28 and TRBJ1-1; D uncertain. Germline V gene data show CDR1 as MDHEN and CDR2 as SYDVKM. CDR3 length: 13 amino acids. V lost 2 bases, J lost 7 bases, and 11 bases lay in between. The DNA of the CDR3 is TGTGCCAGCAGTTTAGAGGCCCGGGTTGAAGCTTTCTTT. It codes for CASSLEARVEAFF.

This clone was seen more than once but under ten times. Here the CDR3 reads CASSQAARGLAGGAQYF. The DNA for the CDR3 is TGTGCCAGCAGCCAAGCCGCTAGGGGACTAGCGGGGGGGGCGCAGTATTTT. The chain employs TRBV4-2 and TRBJ2-3; TRBD2 matches at 16 bases. The CDR3 runs 17 residues. V lost 1 base, J lost 10 bases, and 8 bases stayed unmatched. Per the germline V gene, CDR1 is LGHNA and CDR2 is YNFKEQ.

The chain carries TRBV28 and TRBJ1-6; 7 bases align to TRBD1. The CDR3 has 14 amino acids. The germline gives CDR1 MDHEN, CDR2 SYDVKM. Trimming cost V 5 bases and J 13 bases; bases outside gene matches: 11. The CDR3 DNA is TGTGCCAGCAGTCCCGACAGGGTTCCTCATCCCCTCCACTTT. Its translation is CASSPDRVPHPLHF.

V usage is TRBV18 and J usage is TRBJ1-1; D gene uncertain. CDR1 is KGHSH and CDR2 is LQKENI in the germline V gene. This CDR3 is built from 13 residues. V was shortened by 3 bases and J by 5 bases, with 10 bases between the two germline ends. CDR3 sequence (DNA): TGTGCCAGCTCACCGACTGGCGTGACTGAAGCTTTCTTT. The encoded protein is CASSPTGVTEAFF.

This chain joins TRBV5-6 and TRBJ2-5, with TRBD1 matching over 12 bases. Germline CDR1 reads SGHDT; CDR2 reads YYEEEE. CDR3 size: 16 residues. With 3 bases clipped from V and 4 bases from J, the junction kept 7 bases outside the gene matches. CDR3 region: CASSWGQGAQGETQYF. For the CDR3, the DNA is TGTGCCAGCAGCTGGGGACAGGGGGCTCAAGGAGAGACCCAGTACTTC.

The gene calls are TRBV5-5 and TRBJ1-5; a weak D match, TRBD1 (5 bases). This CDR3 region has 18 residues. Per the germline V gene, CDR1 is SGHKS and CDR2 is YYEKEE (reference sequence). The V and J ends lost 4 bases and 0 bases respectively, with 20 bases between them. The CDR3 reads CASSPAEMGGNSNQPQHF. The CDR3 DNA is TGTGCCAGCAGCCCCGCCGAGATGGGGGGGAATAGCAATCAGCCCCAGCATTTT.

The chain carries TRBV5-5 and TRBJ2-5, with 13 bases aligning to TRBD2. Germline V gives CDR1 SGHKS, CDR2 YYEKEE (reference sequence). V lost 3 bases to trimming and J lost 5 bases; unmatched junction nucleotides: 10. The length of the CDR3 is 17 residues. CDR3 amino acids: CASSSGLAGFSGETQYF. In nucleotides, the CDR3 is TGTGCCAGCAGCTCGGGACTAGCGGGGTTCAGCGGGGAGACCCAGTACTTC.

This chain links TRBV15 with TRBJ2-2; TRBD2 matches at 10 bases. CDR1 and CDR2 from the germline V gene are LNHNV and YYDKDF (reference sequence). This CDR3 region has 17 residues. J was trimmed by 7 bases and V by 0 bases; bases with no gene match: 8. The CDR3 nucleotides are TGTGCCACCAGCAGAGATGTGGTAGCGGGGGGTTACGGGGAGCTGTTTTTT. This encodes CATSRDVVAGGYGELFF.

V gene TRBV30 combines with J gene TRBJ2-5; D not resolved. The CDR3 contains 14 residues. Germline-derived CDR1 and CDR2 are GTSNPN and SVGIG (reference sequence). The germline V and J ends were trimmed by 0 bases and 1 base, with 9 bases remaining between them. The CDR3 nucleotides are TGTGCCTGGAGTGTATCAGGTCTCCAAGAGACCCAGTACTTC. Translated, it gives CAWSVSGLQETQYF.

The V and J genes are TRBV28 and TRBJ1-5; D is ambiguous. The length of the CDR3 is 19 residues. Germline V gene data show CDR1 as MDHEN and CDR2 as SYDVKM. V shed 5 bases and J shed 2 bases, with 25 bases lying between them. CDR3 in amino acids: CASSPKTFLAMLGNQPQHF. CDR3 nucleotide sequence: TGTGCCAGCAGTCCCAAGACATTTCTAGCAATGTTGGGCAATCAGCCCCAGCATTTT.

This rearrangement joins TRBV5-1 to TRBJ2-3, with 13 bases matching TRBD2. The V gene end was trimmed by 4 bases and the J gene end by 1 base; junction bases not matched to a gene: 3. This CDR3 region has 16 residues. Germline V gives CDR1 SGHRS, CDR2 YFSETQ. The CDR3 DNA follows: TGCGCCAGCAGCCCGGGACTAGCGGGGCGCACAGATACGCAGTATTTT. As protein: CASSPGLAGRTDTQYF.